This T cell receptor beta chain is from a study of T cells after yellow fever vaccination. Study-level information: SMART-Seq v4 Ultra Low Input prepared libraries from low-cell fractions. Study-wide results and caveats: A minor fraction of clonotypes spanned both CD4 and CD8 compartments. Post-booster repertoires again held most primary-vaccination clones (96% CD4, about 88% CD8).

CDR1 is LNHDA and CDR2 is SQIVND in the germline V gene (reference sequence). With V trimmed by 6 bases and J by 6 bases, 15 bases remained unmatched. This CDR3 contains 16 residues. As TCR cDNA was made by 5'RACE template switching, a universal primer site and UMIs were added. TCRdb itself ran the 5' RACE reads through MiXCR, one entry per CDR3 protein. Of hundreds of thousands of distinct CDR3 sequences listed, roughly 14% are singletons. On this clonotype: Its antigen is unknown.

The input for sequencing was PBMCs, taken on the day of the yellow fever booster vaccination. The sequence came from a man aged 30 to 39 who received the YFV17D yellow fever vaccine. The chain has TRBV19 and TRBJ2-7; 9 bases map to TRBD1. This chain's CDR3 is CASSSLRDRAPFEQYF. In nucleotides, the CDR3 is TGTGCCAGTAGCTCTCTTCGGGACAGGGCTCCCTTCGAGCAGTACTTC.